This TCR beta chain was identified during a study of CD8 T cells in ankylosing spondylitis (dated by TCRdb to between 2016 and 2019). Regarding the research as a whole: The study set out to find disease-linked TCR variants by profiling T cell receptor beta repertoires in ankylosing spondylitis patients and healthy donors. The whole study cohort included 108 healthy donors and 25 or so ankylosing spondylitis patients. Peripheral blood was sampled, and synovial fluid was also collected from ankylosing spondylitis patients. The paper as a whole reports these results and caveats: The disease-linked clones were reported to be significantly enriched in matched synovial fluid samples from ankylosing spondylitis patients. A TCR beta motif of eight highly homologous amino acid variants appeared characteristic of blood from ankylosing spondylitis patients. Some motif variants were previously reported in synovial fluid and blood of reactive arthritis patients, suggesting common disease-initiation mechanisms. A CD8+ phenotype was shown by the disease-linked clones, which were found at relatively low frequencies in peripheral blood.

As for this clonotype: This receptor's antigen is unknown. One base away there is no much larger clone; base qualities are not given.

The run used an Illumina HiSeq 2500. Quantitative 5'-RACE with molecular barcodes was the method used to prepare the TCR beta libraries. Regarding the original processing steps: Disease-linked TCR variants were identified with a new computational method built on a probabilistic model of VDJ rearrangement. TCRdb applied fastp at Q25 and MiXCR to the public reads, then kept only in-frame beta chains. Every CDR3 protein is listed once, alongside the most common genes and DNA of its rows. TCRdb assigned the V and J calls; the authors' analysis was not used. Across this sample there are about 450,000 distinct CDR3 sequences, with 25% to 30% seen only once. In total, the top ten clones hold about 0.9% of the sample. The cysteine opens and the phenylalanine closes a CDR3 of 12 amino acids. Solely the CDR3 DNA is kept, with 36 bases framed from the first base. V loses 7 bases, J loses 6 bases, and the germline ends lie 12 bases apart. CDR1 and CDR2 were assigned from the germline V gene as SNHLY and FYNNEI.

The chain joins TRBV2 to TRBJ1-1; the D gene is not confidently resolved. Sample: blood, either unsorted or a sorted T cell fraction (not recorded which). This receptor was taken from a male donor with ankylosing spondylitis. The nucleotide sequence reads TGTGCCAGCACAACTGCTTCGGCTGAAGCTTTCTTT. Translation gives CASTTASAEAFF.